This TCR beta chain was sequenced for a study of cytomegalovirus exposure and HLA in healthy donors. Notes on the study in general: Analysis was carried out at a later point, and it linked a missense DCLRE1C variant to TCR beta V- and J-gene trimming. Presence/absence analyses treated sequencing depth as roughly uniform across donors.

The CDR3 totals 17 residues. Germline CDR1 SGDLS, CDR2 YYNGEE. The junction had 10 bases not matched to a gene; V was cut back by 4 bases and J by 0 bases. On this clone itself: What it binds is not known.

Primers for the PCR totalled 60 Vbeta and 13 Jbeta. The assay was immunoSEQ multiplex PCR, and TCRdb's table has in-frame clones only and misses some. The table lists 95,000 to 150,000 clones, around 80% of them singletons. Sequencing used PBMCs. The sequence came from a man aged 45 to 65 in good health and CMV-seronegative. The chain uses TRBV9 and TRBJ2-1; TRBD2 agrees at 7 bases. The CDR3 DNA reads TGTGCCAGCAGCTCTCCCCGAGCGGGGAGCTCCTACAATGAGCAGTTCTTC. This translates into CASSSPRAGSSYNEQFF. Variable domain in full (rest from reference TRBV9 and TRBJ2-1): DSGVTQTPKHLITATGQRVTLRCSPRSGDLSVYWYQQSLDQGLQFLIQYYNGEERAKGNILERFSAQQFPDLHSELNLSSLELGDSALYFCASSSPRAGSSYNEQFFGPGTRLTVL.